This entry describes one T cell receptor beta chain. Its specificity is unknown. The same CDR3 arises from other DNA sequences in this sample as well. A deep-level run was used for the assay. Each cell subset's genomic DNA was divided evenly among several immunoSEQ plates. Produced via immunoSEQ multiplex PCR; TCRdb's table is partial and in-frame only. This table has 400,000 or so clones, 90% to 98% appearing once. These data come from a study of shared clonotypes between healthy human individuals. Findings and limits, study-wide: Sorted-subset sequencing was shown by rarefaction to be incomplete despite large depth.

The germline V gene encodes CDR1 MDHEN and CDR2 SYDVKM. V lost 3 bases and J 8 bases, leaving 13 bases between the germline ends. The CDR3 consists of 13 residues. The authors combined CD45RO+ cells with CCR7-negative CD45RA+ TemRA cells as CD8 memory. The source of this sequence is a man aged 25 to 40 in good health. The material sequenced was memory CD8+ T cells sorted from blood. Sample subset: CD45RO+ cells pooled with CCR7-negative TemRA cells. V and J are TRBV28 and TRBJ1-2; possible D gene TRBD1, 5 bases. The CDR3 coding sequence is TGTGCCAGCAGTTTGGCAGGGCTGGGAGGCTACACCTTC. Its protein is CASSLAGLGGYTF.